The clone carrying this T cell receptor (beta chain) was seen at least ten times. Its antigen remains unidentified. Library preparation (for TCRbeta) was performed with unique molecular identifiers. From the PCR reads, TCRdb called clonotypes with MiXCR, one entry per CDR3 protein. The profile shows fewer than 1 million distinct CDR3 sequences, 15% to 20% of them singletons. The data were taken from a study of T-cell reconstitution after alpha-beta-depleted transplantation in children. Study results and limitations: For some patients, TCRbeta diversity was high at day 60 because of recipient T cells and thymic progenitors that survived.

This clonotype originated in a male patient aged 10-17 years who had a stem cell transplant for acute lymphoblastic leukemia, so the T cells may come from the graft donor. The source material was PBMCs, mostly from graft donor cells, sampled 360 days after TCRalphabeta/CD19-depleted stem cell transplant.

CDR3 nucleotides: TGTGCCAGCAGCTTCCAGGTCGATGGTGAGCAGTTCTTC. This sequence encodes CASSFQVDGEQFF. The chain employs TRBV7-9 and TRBJ2-1; D not resolved. The CDR3 is 13 amino acids. The ends were cut back, 3 bases at V and 9 bases at J, with 12 bases in the middle. Germline-derived CDR1 and CDR2 are SEHNR and FQNEAQ (reference sequence).